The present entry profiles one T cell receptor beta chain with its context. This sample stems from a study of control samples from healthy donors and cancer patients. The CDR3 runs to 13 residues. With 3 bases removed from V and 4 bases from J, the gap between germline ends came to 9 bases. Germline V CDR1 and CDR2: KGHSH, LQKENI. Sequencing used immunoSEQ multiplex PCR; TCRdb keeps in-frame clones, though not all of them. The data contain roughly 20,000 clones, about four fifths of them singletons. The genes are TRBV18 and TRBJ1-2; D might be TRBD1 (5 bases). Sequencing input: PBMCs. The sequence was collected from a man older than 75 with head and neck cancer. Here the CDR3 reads CASSPDSLYGYTF. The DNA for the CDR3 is TGTGCCAGCTCACCCGACAGCCTCTATGGCTACACCTTC.